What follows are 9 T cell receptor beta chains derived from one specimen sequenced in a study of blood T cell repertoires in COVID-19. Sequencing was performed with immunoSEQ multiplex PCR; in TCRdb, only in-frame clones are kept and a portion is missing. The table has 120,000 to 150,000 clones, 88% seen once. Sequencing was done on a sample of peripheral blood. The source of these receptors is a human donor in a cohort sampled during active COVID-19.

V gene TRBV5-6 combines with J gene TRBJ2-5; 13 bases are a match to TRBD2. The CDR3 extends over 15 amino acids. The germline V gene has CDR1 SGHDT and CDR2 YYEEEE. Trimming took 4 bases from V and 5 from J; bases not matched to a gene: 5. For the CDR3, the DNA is TGTGCCAGCAGCCGACTAGCGGGGGGAAAGGAGACCCAGTACTTC. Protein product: CASSRLAGGKETQYF.

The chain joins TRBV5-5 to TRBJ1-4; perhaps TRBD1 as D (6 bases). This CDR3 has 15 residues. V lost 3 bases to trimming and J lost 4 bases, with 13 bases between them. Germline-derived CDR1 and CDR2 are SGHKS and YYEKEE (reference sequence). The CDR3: CASSSPGAFNEKLFF. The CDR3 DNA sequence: TGTGCCAGCAGCTCGCCAGGGGCCTTTAATGAAAAACTGTTTTTT.

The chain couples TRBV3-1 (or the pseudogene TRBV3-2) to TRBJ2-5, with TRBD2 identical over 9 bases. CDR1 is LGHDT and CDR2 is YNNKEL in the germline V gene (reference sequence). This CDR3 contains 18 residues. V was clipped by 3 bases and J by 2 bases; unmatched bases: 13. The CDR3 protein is CASSHLGGGAGVQETQYF. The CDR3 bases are TGTGCCAGCAGCCATCTTGGCGGGGGGGCTGGAGTACAAGAGACCCAGTACTTC.

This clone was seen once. CDR3: CASNRQGSQLEQFF. CDR3 sequence (DNA): TGTGCCAGCAACCGCCAGGGGTCCCAGCTTGAGCAGTTCTTC. V and J are TRBV28 and TRBJ2-1; D is possibly TRBD1 (6 bases). V was shortened by 7 bases and J by 9 bases, with 19 bases between the two germline ends. This CDR3 is built from 14 residues. Germline V gene sequence: CDR1 MDHEN, CDR2 SYDVKM.

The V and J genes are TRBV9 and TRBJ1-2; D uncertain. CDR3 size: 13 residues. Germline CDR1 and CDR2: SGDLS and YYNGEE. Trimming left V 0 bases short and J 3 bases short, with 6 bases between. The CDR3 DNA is TGTGCCAGCAGCGTAGGAACAGACTATGGCTACACCTTC. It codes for CASSVGTDYGYTF.

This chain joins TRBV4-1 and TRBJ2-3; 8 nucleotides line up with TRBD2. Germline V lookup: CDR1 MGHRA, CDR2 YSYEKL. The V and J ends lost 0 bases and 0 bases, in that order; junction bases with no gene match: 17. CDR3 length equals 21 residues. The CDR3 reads CASSQDPPLRGGFISTDTQYF. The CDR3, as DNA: TGCGCCAGCAGCCAAGACCCCCCCCTACGGGGGGGGTTTATAAGCACAGATACGCAGTATTTT.

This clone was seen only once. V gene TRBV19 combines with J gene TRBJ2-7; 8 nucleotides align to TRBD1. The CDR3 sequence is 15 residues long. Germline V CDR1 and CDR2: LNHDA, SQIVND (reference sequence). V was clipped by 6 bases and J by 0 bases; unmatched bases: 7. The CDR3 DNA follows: TGTGCCAGTAGGACAGGGGCGTCCATCTCCTACGAGCAGTACTTC. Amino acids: CASRTGASISYEQYF. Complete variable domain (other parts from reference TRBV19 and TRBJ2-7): DGGITQSPKYLFRKEGQNVTLSCEQNLNHDAMYWYRQDPGQGLRLIYYSQIVNDFQKGDIAEGYSVSREKKESFPLTVTSAQKNPTAFYLCASRTGASISYEQYFGPGTRLTVT.

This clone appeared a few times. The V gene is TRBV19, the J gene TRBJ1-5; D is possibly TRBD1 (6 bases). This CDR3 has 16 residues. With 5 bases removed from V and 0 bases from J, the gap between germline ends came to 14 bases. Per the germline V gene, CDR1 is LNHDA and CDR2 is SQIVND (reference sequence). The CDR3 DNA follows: TGTGCCAGTAGTGGAGACAGGCAATATAGCAATCAGCCCCAGCATTTT. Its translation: CASSGDRQYSNQPQHF.

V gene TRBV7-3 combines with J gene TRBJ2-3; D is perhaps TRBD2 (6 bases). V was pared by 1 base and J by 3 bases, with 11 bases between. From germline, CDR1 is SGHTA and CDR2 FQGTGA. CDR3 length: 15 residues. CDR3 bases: TGTGCCAGCAGCTTAAGTGGGGGGAGGACAGATACGCAGTATTTT. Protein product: CASSLSGGRTDTQYF.